These 7 T cell receptor beta chains were all obtained from the same sample, sequenced in a study of shared clonotypes between healthy human individuals. CD45RO-negative, CCR7-positively selected cells formed the naive CD8 fraction, excluding terminally differentiated effector memory CD45RA+ cells. The protocol was immunoSEQ multiplex PCR, while the TCRdb copy is restricted to in-frame clones and leaves out a portion. The sample lists approximately 720,000 clones; 92% were seen once. Sequencing was carried out using naive CD8+ T cells sorted from blood. All receptors derive from a man younger than 40 in good health.

The V and J genes are TRBV19 and TRBJ2-2; D remains ambiguous. CDR3 length: 14 amino acids. Germline V CDR1 and CDR2: LNHDA, SQIVND (reference sequence). Trimming took 8 bases from V and 0 from J, leaving 10 bases between them. The CDR3 DNA sequence: TGTGCCAGTTTGGGAACTACGAACACCGGGGAGCTGTTTTTT. It codes for CASLGTTNTGELFF.

The chain links TRBV10-3 to TRBJ1-2; perhaps TRBD1 as D (5 bases). Per the germline V gene, CDR1 is ENHRY and CDR2 is SYGVKD. The CDR3 loop spans 14 amino acids. V was pared by 0 bases and J by 6 bases, with 11 bases between. CDR3 sequence reads: CAISESRGDHGYTF. The CDR3 DNA sequence: TGTGCCATCAGTGAGTCGAGGGGAGATCATGGCTACACCTTC.

J is TRBJ2-3 and V is TRBV19; D gene ambiguous. The CDR3 is 11 residues long. Germline values: CDR1 LNHDA, CDR2 SQIVND (reference sequence). The germline V and J ends were trimmed by 3 bases and 14 bases, with 12 bases remaining between them. In DNA form, the CDR3 reads TGTGCCAGTAGTATGGGCAATAGTGGGTATTTT. Protein: CASSMGNSGYF.

The chain couples TRBV4-2 to TRBJ1-3, with D tentatively TRBD1 (5 bases). This CDR3 spans 15 amino acids. The germline gives CDR1 LGHNA, CDR2 YNFKEQ. Between the trimmed V and J ends, which lost 0 bases and 3 bases, there was a span of 9 bases. The DNA of the CDR3 is TGTGCCAGCAGCCAAGAAAGACAGAGTGGAAACACCATATATTTT. Its protein is CASSQERQSGNTIYF.

Concerning this clone itself: Other DNA sequences in the sample encode the same CDR3. This chain connects TRBV11-2 to TRBJ2-7, with 11 bases lining up with TRBD2. The length of the CDR3 is 15 residues. Germline V gene sequence: CDR1 SGHAT, CDR2 FQNNGV. V gave up 4 bases and J gave up 3 bases; unmatched junction bases: 5. The CDR3 DNA reads TGTGCCAGCAGCTCGCCTAGCGGGAGGATCTACGAGCAGTACTTC. Its translation: CASSSPSGRIYEQYF.

The CDR3 reads CASSRDRGGTEAFF. The CDR3 DNA follows: TGTGCCAGCAGCCGCGACAGGGGTGGCACTGAAGCTTTCTTT. This chain joins TRBV7-6 and TRBJ1-1; 8 bases line up with TRBD1. After removal of 5 bases from V and 4 bases from J, the junction contained 6 bases not matched to a gene. CDR3 length equals 14 residues. Germline values: CDR1 SGHVS, CDR2 FNYEAQ.

The chain joins TRBV28 to TRBJ2-3; tentatively, D is TRBD2 (6 bases). This CDR3 is 18 amino acids long. The V gene's germline CDR1 is MDHEN and CDR2 SYDVKM. Deletions cut 5 bases from V and 2 bases from J, with 23 bases between. The CDR3 loop reads CASSDLDPNSGHTDTQYF. CDR3 DNA: TGTGCCAGCAGTGACTTAGACCCGAATAGCGGTCACACAGATACGCAGTATTTT.